This TCR beta chain was obtained from a study of response to subunit inactivated influenza vaccine. Note on this clonotype: Its antigen remains unidentified.

TCRdb re-called the RT-PCR reads through MiXCR, storing one row per CDR3 protein. This table holds 500,000 to 550,000 distinct CDR3 sequences, 7.2% found once. General study findings and limits: Every seasonal influenza vaccination brings in few new T cells, the authors suggested.

Germline CDR1 is MNHEY and CDR2 is SVGEGT. The CDR3 totals 17 residues. Losses at the gene ends were 4 bases for V and 4 bases for J; bases not matched to a gene: 11. The chain links TRBV6-2 or TRBV6-3 to TRBJ2-5, with 11 bases identical to TRBD2. The sequence derives from a man between 45 and 75 years old who received an inactivated influenza vaccine. The source was PBMCs from blood, collected around 2 years after vaccination. CDR3 amino acids: CASSSLRTSGFAETQYF. CDR3 nucleotides: TGTGCCAGCAGTTCACTCCGGACTAGCGGGTTTGCAGAGACCCAGTACTTC.